The clone carrying this TCR beta chain has a count of ten or more. The sample comes from a study of regulatory T cells in long-lasting Graves disease. As for time point: persistent/refractory GD, antithyroid drugs over 5 years with positive TRAb. RNA extracted from PBMCs served as the sequencing template. CDR3-region Arm-PCR and iRepertoire HTBI primers produced the TCR beta libraries. TCRdb passed the multiplex PCR reads through MiXCR, listing each CDR3 protein once. The sample has a few hundred thousand distinct CDR3 sequences, about 25% seen once; the top ten hold roughly a quarter. V lost 2 bases and J 2 bases, leaving 9 bases between the germline ends. The CDR3 contains 13 residues. The germline gives CDR1 SQVTM, CDR2 ANQGSEA.

This receptor was taken from a female donor with Graves disease. Sample: peripheral blood mononuclear cells (PBMCs), taken when the disease was refractory, from a patient treated with antithyroid drugs. The genes are TRBV29-1 and TRBJ2-5; a weak D match, TRBD2 (5 bases). CDR3 bases: TGCAGCGTTGAACGAGGGCAACAAGAGACCCAGTACTTC. Its protein product is CSVERGQQETQYF.